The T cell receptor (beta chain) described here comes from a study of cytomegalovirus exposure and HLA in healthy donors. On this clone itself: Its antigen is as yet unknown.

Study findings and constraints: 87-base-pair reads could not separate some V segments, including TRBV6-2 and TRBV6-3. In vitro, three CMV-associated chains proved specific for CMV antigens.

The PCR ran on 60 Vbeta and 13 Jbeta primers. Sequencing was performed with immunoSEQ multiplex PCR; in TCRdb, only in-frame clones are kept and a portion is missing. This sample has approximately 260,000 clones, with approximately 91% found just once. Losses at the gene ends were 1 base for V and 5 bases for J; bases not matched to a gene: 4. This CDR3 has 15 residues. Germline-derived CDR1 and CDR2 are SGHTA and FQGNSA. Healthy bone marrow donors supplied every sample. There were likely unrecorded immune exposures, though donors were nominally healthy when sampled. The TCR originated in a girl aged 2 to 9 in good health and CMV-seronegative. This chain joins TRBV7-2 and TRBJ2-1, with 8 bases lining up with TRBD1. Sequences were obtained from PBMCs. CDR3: CASSLGQGTNNEQFF. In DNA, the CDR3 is TGTGCCAGCAGCTTAGGACAGGGGACCAACAATGAGCAGTTCTTC.